The rows below give T cell receptor beta chains drawn from one sample of a study of long-term antiretroviral therapy in people with HIV. Profiled with immunoSEQ multiplex PCR; TCRdb holds only in-frame clones, not every one. The sample yields 34,000 or so clones, 80% to 90% seen once. Sample: unsorted PBMCs, taken approximately 2.9 years before starting antiretroviral therapy. These receptors all come from a woman aged 25-40 years with HIV. Each CDR3 is given with its conserved first and last residue. The order of the fields is V gene, clone size, J gene, D gene, CDR3 protein, CDR3 DNA. D genes are given only for firm matches. The size field is filled for only some rows; it gives once, few, many or a size class.

v_gene: TRBV4-2; abundance: few; j_gene: TRBJ1-3; d_gene: TRBD1; CDR3aa: CASSQGTGLGNTIYF; CDR3nt: TGTGCCAGCAGCCAGGGGACAGGCCTTGGAAACACCATATATTTT
v_gene: TRBV5-1; abundance: few; j_gene: TRBJ2-2; d_gene: TRBD1; CDR3aa: CASSWTGGELFF; CDR3nt: TGCGCCAGCAGCTGGACAGGCGGGGAGCTGTTTTTT
v_gene: TRBV10-2; abundance: -; j_gene: TRBJ1-1; d_gene: -; CDR3aa: CASSGVKDNTEAFF; CDR3nt: TGCGCCAGCAGCGGGGTGAAGGATAACACTGAAGCTTTCTTT
v_gene: TRBV27; abundance: -; j_gene: TRBJ2-4; d_gene: -; CDR3aa: CASSFGRNPEKNIQYF; CDR3nt: TGTGCCAGCAGTTTTGGAAGGAATCCTGAGAAAAACATTCAGTACTTC
v_gene: TRBV7-3; abundance: -; j_gene: TRBJ2-5; d_gene: TRBD2; CDR3aa: CASSLMGRGEETQYF; CDR3nt: TGTGCCAGCAGCTTGATGGGGAGGGGTGAAGAGACCCAGTACTTC
v_gene: TRBV27; abundance: -; j_gene: TRBJ2-5; d_gene: TRBD1; CDR3aa: CASSLSGQEQETQYF; CDR3nt: TGTGCCAGCAGTTTAAGTGGACAGGAACAAGAGACCCAGTACTTC
v_gene: TRBV6-5; abundance: -; j_gene: TRBJ1-3; d_gene: -; CDR3aa: CASSGATGNTIYF; CDR3nt: TGTGCCAGCAGCGGGGCAACTGGAAACACCATATATTTT
v_gene: TRBV15; abundance: -; j_gene: TRBJ2-3; d_gene: TRBD2; CDR3aa: CATRRLALPDTQYF; CDR3nt: TGTGCCACCAGAAGACTAGCATTGCCAGATACGCAGTATTTT
v_gene: TRBV7-9; abundance: -; j_gene: TRBJ2-2; d_gene: -; CDR3aa: CASSFSHSTGELFF; CDR3nt: TGTGCCAGCAGCTTCTCTCACAGCACCGGGGAGCTGTTTTTT
v_gene: TRBV14; abundance: -; j_gene: TRBJ1-1; d_gene: -; CDR3aa: CASSHRFPGFGNTEAFF; CDR3nt: TGTGCCAGCAGCCATAGGTTCCCAGGGTTCGGGAACACTGAAGCTTTCTTT
v_gene: TRBV30; abundance: -; j_gene: TRBJ2-1; d_gene: -; CDR3aa: CAWSQQGFSYNEQFF; CDR3nt: TGTGCCTGGAGCCAACAAGGTTTCTCCTACAATGAGCAGTTCTTC
v_gene: TRBV5-1; abundance: -; j_gene: TRBJ2-5; d_gene: -; CDR3aa: CASSLGHTSGETQYF; CDR3nt: TGCGCCAGCAGCTTGGGACATACAAGCGGGGAGACCCAGTACTTC
v_gene: TRBV27; abundance: few; j_gene: TRBJ1-1; d_gene: -; CDR3aa: CASRDNLNTEAFF; CDR3nt: TGTGCCAGCAGGGACAACTTGAACACTGAAGCTTTCTTT
v_gene: TRBV19; abundance: -; j_gene: TRBJ1-4; d_gene: -; CDR3aa: CASTGFEKLFF; CDR3nt: TGTGCCAGTACCGGTTTTGAAAAACTGTTTTTT
v_gene: TRBV19; abundance: -; j_gene: TRBJ1-3; d_gene: -; CDR3aa: CASSTQGNSGNTIYF; CDR3nt: TGTGCCAGTAGTACCCAAGGGAACTCTGGAAACACCATATATTTT
v_gene: TRBV6-6; abundance: -; j_gene: TRBJ1-6; d_gene: -; CDR3aa: CASHPDSYSYNSPLHF; CDR3nt: TGTGCCAGCCATCCGGACAGTTACTCCTATAATTCACCCCTCCACTTT
v_gene: TRBV29-1; abundance: -; j_gene: TRBJ2-1; d_gene: -; CDR3aa: CSVVPANEQFF; CDR3nt: TGCAGCGTTGTTCCAGCTAATGAGCAGTTCTTC
v_gene: TRBV18; abundance: -; j_gene: TRBJ1-5; d_gene: -; CDR3aa: CASSPGGDQPQHF; CDR3nt: TGTGCCAGCTCACCAGGGGGGGATCAGCCCCAGCATTTT
v_gene: TRBV30; abundance: -; j_gene: TRBJ1-1; d_gene: -; CDR3aa: CACRVLRAEAFF; CDR3nt: TGTGCCTGCCGGGTCCTTAGGGCTGAAGCTTTCTTT
v_gene: TRBV5-1; abundance: -; j_gene: TRBJ2-1; d_gene: -; CDR3aa: CASSFLHRTSYNEQFF; CDR3nt: TGCGCCAGCAGCTTTTTGCACAGGACATCCTACAATGAGCAGTTCTTC
v_gene: TRBV30; abundance: -; j_gene: TRBJ1-5; d_gene: TRBD1; CDR3aa: CAWSNDDRESNQPQHF; CDR3nt: TGTGCCTGGAGTAACGACGACAGGGAAAGTAATCAGCCCCAGCATTTT
v_gene: TRBV6-1; abundance: once; j_gene: TRBJ2-2; d_gene: -; CDR3aa: CASSEGGGSGELFF; CDR3nt: TGTGCCAGCAGTGAAGGTGGGGGTTCCGGGGAGCTGTTTTTT
v_gene: TRBV19; abundance: -; j_gene: TRBJ1-5; d_gene: -; CDR3aa: CASTDNGGGPHQPQHF; CDR3nt: TGTGCCAGTACCGATAACGGGGGAGGTCCACATCAGCCCCAGCATTTT
v_gene: TRBV6-5; abundance: -; j_gene: TRBJ1-2; d_gene: TRBD1; CDR3aa: CASRGDRAVRYTF; CDR3nt: TGTGCCAGCAGGGGGGACAGGGCTGTACGCTACACCTTC
v_gene: TRBV6-1; abundance: -; j_gene: TRBJ1-2; d_gene: TRBD1; CDR3aa: CASSEALTGVYGYTF; CDR3nt: TGTGCCAGCAGTGAAGCCCTGACAGGGGTATATGGCTACACCTTC
v_gene: TRBV5-4; abundance: -; j_gene: TRBJ2-2; d_gene: TRBD2; CDR3aa: CASFREGGELFF; CDR3nt: TGTGCCAGCTTTAGGGAGGGCGGGGAGCTGTTTTTT
v_gene: TRBV10-1; abundance: -; j_gene: TRBJ2-3; d_gene: -; CDR3aa: CASSESERGMDTQYF; CDR3nt: TGCGCCAGCAGTGAGTCCGAGAGAGGGATGGATACGCAGTATTTT
v_gene: TRBV6-6; abundance: -; j_gene: TRBJ1-1; d_gene: TRBD1; CDR3aa: CASRSGQGGAFF; CDR3nt: TGTGCCAGCAGATCCGGACAGGGAGGGGCTTTCTTT
v_gene: TRBV12-5; abundance: once; j_gene: TRBJ2-2; d_gene: TRBD1; CDR3aa: CASGPGTAMAELFF; CDR3nt: TGTGCTAGTGGTCCAGGGACAGCAATGGCGGAGCTGTTTTTT
v_gene: TRBV6-6; abundance: -; j_gene: TRBJ1-5; d_gene: TRBD1; CDR3aa: CASSPTPGQGYQPQHF; CDR3nt: TGTGCCAGCAGCCCCACCCCGGGACAGGGGTATCAGCCCCAGCATTTT
v_gene: TRBV2; abundance: -; j_gene: TRBJ1-2; d_gene: -; CDR3aa: CASSEERGLVGYTF; CDR3nt: TGTGCCAGCAGTGAAGAAAGGGGTCTGGTTGGCTACACCTTC
v_gene: TRBV6-5; abundance: -; j_gene: TRBJ1-2; d_gene: -; CDR3aa: CASRGTGQPNYGYTF; CDR3nt: TGTGCCAGCAGAGGAACTGGACAGCCTAACTATGGCTACACCTTC
v_gene: TRBV30; abundance: once; j_gene: TRBJ1-3; d_gene: TRBD1; CDR3aa: CAWSPGTGRFGGNTIYF; CDR3nt: TGTGCCTGGAGTCCAGGGACAGGGAGGTTTGGAGGAAACACCATATATTTT
v_gene: TRBV4-1; abundance: once; j_gene: TRBJ1-1; d_gene: -; CDR3aa: CASSPASQGRNTEAFF; CDR3nt: TGCGCCAGCAGCCCGGCGAGTCAGGGGCGCAACACTGAAGCTTTCTTT
v_gene: TRBV9; abundance: -; j_gene: TRBJ2-7; d_gene: TRBD1; CDR3aa: CASSVVGQSYEQYF; CDR3nt: TGTGCCAGCAGCGTAGTGGGACAGAGCTACGAGCAGTACTTC
v_gene: TRBV12-5; abundance: -; j_gene: TRBJ2-3; d_gene: -; CDR3aa: CASAPMGDTQYF; CDR3nt: TGTGCTAGTGCCCCTATGGGCGATACGCAGTATTTT
v_gene: TRBV11-2; abundance: -; j_gene: TRBJ2-5; d_gene: TRBD1; CDR3aa: CASSPARTGRETQYF; CDR3nt: TGTGCCAGCAGCCCGGCCCGGACAGGACGAGAGACCCAGTACTTC
v_gene: TRBV6-5; abundance: -; j_gene: TRBJ2-1; d_gene: TRBD1; CDR3aa: CASSYTGTGNNEQFF; CDR3nt: TGTGCCAGCAGTTACACCGGGACAGGCAACAATGAGCAGTTCTTC
v_gene: TRBV5-4; abundance: -; j_gene: TRBJ1-5; d_gene: -; CDR3aa: CASSLDPGSNQPQHF; CDR3nt: TGTGCCAGCAGCTTGGATCCGGGTAGCAATCAGCCCCAGCATTTT
v_gene: TRBV29-1; abundance: -; j_gene: TRBJ2-3; d_gene: -; CDR3aa: CSVFMDTQYF; CDR3nt: TGCAGCGTTTTCATGGATACGCAGTATTTT
v_gene: TRBV10-3; abundance: -; j_gene: TRBJ1-2; d_gene: -; CDR3aa: CAISEGNYGYTF; CDR3nt: TGTGCCATCAGTGAGGGTAACTATGGCTACACCTTC
v_gene: TRBV9; abundance: -; j_gene: TRBJ1-2; d_gene: -; CDR3aa: CASSVDINYGYTF; CDR3nt: TGTGCCAGCAGCGTAGACATTAACTATGGCTACACCTTC
v_gene: TRBV6-1; abundance: medium-sized; j_gene: TRBJ1-2; d_gene: -; CDR3aa: CASSEAETGIYGYTF; CDR3nt: TGTGCCAGCAGTGAAGCGGAGACAGGCATCTATGGCTACACCTTC
v_gene: TRBV9; abundance: -; j_gene: TRBJ1-3; d_gene: TRBD1; CDR3aa: CASSAHRGLTGNTIYF; CDR3nt: TGTGCCAGCAGCGCCCACAGGGGATTGACAGGAAACACCATATATTTT
v_gene: TRBV19; abundance: -; j_gene: TRBJ2-3; d_gene: TRBD2; CDR3aa: CASRSSGGWGTDTQYF; CDR3nt: TGTGCCAGTAGGTCTAGCGGGGGGTGGGGCACAGATACGCAGTATTTT